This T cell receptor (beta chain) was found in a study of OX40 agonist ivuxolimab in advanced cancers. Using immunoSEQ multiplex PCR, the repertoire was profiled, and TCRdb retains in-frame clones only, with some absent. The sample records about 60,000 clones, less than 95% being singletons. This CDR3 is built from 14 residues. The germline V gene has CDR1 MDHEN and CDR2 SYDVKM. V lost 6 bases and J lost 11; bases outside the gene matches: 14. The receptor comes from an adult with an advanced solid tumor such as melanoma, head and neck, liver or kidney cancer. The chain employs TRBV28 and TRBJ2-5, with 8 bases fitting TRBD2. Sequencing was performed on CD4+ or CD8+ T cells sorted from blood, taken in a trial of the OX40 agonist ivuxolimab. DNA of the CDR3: TGTGCCAGCAGCTACTATCGGGAGGGGAGGAAGCAGTACTTC. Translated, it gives CASSYYREGRKQYF.